This TCR beta chain was retrieved from a study of CD8 T cells in ankylosing spondylitis. Study-level findings and limits: Some of these motif variants have turned up before, in reports on reactive arthritis synovial fluid and blood. Seven or eight highly homologous variants made up a TCR beta motif, and this motif appeared characteristic of ankylosing spondylitis blood. Clones tied to disease were said to be significantly enriched in matched ankylosing spondylitis synovial fluid.

By quantitative 5'-RACE with molecular barcodes, the TCR beta libraries were made. In TCRdb, the 5' RACE reads were re-called with MiXCR into one record per CDR3 protein. The sample includes around 75,000 distinct CDR3 sequences, roughly 5% seen only once; the top ten take 2.2%. This clonotype was observed many times. Its antigen is undetermined. This CDR3 region has 16 residues. Between the trimmed V and J ends, which lost 2 bases and 6 bases, there was a span of 22 bases. CDR1 is DFQATT, CDR2 SNEGSKA, per germline (reference sequence). The receptor's source is a male donor with ankylosing spondylitis or in good health (not recorded which). This chain links TRBV20-1 with TRBJ1-1; a weak D match, TRBD1 (5 bases). Sequencing was performed on blood, either unsorted or a sorted T cell fraction (not recorded which). The CDR3 region is CSARPTTRGVDSEAFF. The CDR3 DNA follows: TGCAGTGCTAGACCCACTACTCGGGGGGTTGACTCTGAAGCTTTCTTT.